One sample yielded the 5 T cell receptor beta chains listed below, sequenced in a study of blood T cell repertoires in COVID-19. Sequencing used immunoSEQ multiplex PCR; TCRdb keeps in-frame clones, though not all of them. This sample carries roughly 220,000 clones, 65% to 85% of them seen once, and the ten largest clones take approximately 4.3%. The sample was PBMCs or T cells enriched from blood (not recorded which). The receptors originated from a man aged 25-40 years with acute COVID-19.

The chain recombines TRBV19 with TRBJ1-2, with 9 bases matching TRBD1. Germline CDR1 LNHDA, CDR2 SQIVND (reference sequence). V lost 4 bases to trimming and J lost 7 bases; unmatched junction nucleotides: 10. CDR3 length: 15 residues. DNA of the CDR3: TGTGCCAGTAGTACAAAGGGACAGGGAGGCGGTGGCTACACCTTC. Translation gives CASSTKGQGGGGYTF.

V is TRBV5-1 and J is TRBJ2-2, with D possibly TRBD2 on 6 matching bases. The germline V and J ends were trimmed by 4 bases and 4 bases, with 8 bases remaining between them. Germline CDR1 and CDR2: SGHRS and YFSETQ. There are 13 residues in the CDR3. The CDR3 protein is CASSNGGTGELFF. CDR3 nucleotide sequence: TGCGCCAGCAGCAACGGGGGCACCGGGGAGCTGTTTTTT.

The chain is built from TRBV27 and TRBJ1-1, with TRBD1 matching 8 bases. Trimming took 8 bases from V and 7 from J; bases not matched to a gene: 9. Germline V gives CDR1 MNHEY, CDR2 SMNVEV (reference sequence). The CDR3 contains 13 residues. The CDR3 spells CASVKTGEGEAFF. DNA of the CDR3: TGTGCCAGCGTAAAGACAGGGGAGGGTGAAGCTTTCTTT.

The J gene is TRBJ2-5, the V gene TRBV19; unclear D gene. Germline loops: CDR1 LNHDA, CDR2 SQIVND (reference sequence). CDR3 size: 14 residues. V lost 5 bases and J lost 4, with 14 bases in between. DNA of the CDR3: TGTGCCAGTAGTCCCCTCGTCCCCCCAGAGACCCAGTACTTC. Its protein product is CASSPLVPPETQYF.

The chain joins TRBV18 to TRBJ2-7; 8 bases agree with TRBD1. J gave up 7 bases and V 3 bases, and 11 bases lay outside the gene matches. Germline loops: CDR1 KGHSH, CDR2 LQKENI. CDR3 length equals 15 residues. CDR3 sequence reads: CASSPRWTGLGEQYF. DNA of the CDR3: TGTGCCAGCTCACCCCGATGGACAGGGCTGGGGGAGCAGTACTTC.